This T cell receptor beta chain was captured in a study of blood T cell repertoires in COVID-19. About the study: Donors in the United States, Italy and Spain gave samples during acute or convalescent COVID-19. The analysed material was cDNA or gDNA that came from T cells, B-cell-depleted T cells, or PBMCs.

Original methodology: The authors estimated nucleated cell counts from reference gene primer amplification. Sequenced by immunoSEQ multiplex PCR; TCRdb stores in-frame clones only, minus some. V and J calls and clone size are those listed in that table; D and trimming were worked out from the DNA. The data hold 27,000 or so clones, with approximately 88% observed a single time. The CDR3 consists of 16 residues. V lost 0 bases and J 5 bases, leaving 17 bases between the germline ends. Germline assignment: CDR1 SGDLS and CDR2 YYNGEE. The gene calls are TRBV9 and TRBJ2-5; weak D call: TRBD1 (7 bases). The sequenced sample was peripheral blood. The clonotype originates from a man between 65 and 79 years old with active COVID-19. The CDR3, as DNA: TGTGCCAGCAGCGTAGCTCCAGGGGGGTTGGGGGAGACCCAGTACTTC. As protein: CASSVAPGGLGETQYF.